This TCR beta chain appears in the sequencing data of a study of blood T cell repertoires in COVID-19. Trimming shortened V by 3 bases and J by 6 bases, and 8 bases separated the two germline ends. This CDR3 spans 12 amino acids. Germline lookup yields CDR1 WSHSY and CDR2 SAAADI. Profiled with immunoSEQ multiplex PCR; TCRdb holds only in-frame clones, not every one. The repertoire has roughly 310,000 clones, around 91% of them found once; the top ten carry approximately 9.8%. The table lists this clone with a count of one. The sequencing input was PBMCs or T cells enriched from blood (not recorded which). The clonotype comes from a woman aged 40 to 50 who had recovered from COVID-19. The V and J genes are TRBV10-2 and TRBJ1-2; TRBD1 is a possible D gene (5 bases). CDR3 amino acids: CASSDLGHGYTF. DNA for the CDR3: TGCGCCAGCAGTGATTTGGGGCATGGCTACACCTTC.